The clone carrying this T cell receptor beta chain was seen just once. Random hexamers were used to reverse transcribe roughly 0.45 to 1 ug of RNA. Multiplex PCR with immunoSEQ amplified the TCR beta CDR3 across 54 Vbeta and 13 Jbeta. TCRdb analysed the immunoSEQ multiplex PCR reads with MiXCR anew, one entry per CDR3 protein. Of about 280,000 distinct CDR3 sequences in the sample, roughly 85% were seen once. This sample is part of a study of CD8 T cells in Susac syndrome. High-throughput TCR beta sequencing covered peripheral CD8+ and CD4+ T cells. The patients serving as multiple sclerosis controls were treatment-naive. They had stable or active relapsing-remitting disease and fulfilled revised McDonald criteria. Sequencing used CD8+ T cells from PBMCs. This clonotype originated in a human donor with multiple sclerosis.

The CDR3 sequence: CASGGNIQYF. The CDR3 DNA sequence: TGTGCCAGCGGCGGGAACATTCAGTACTTC. The rearrangement uses TRBV9 and TRBJ2-4; TRBD2 is a possible D gene (5 bases). V dropped 7 bases and J dropped 7 bases, with 6 bases sitting between them. There are 10 residues in the CDR3. Germline CDR1 SGDLS, CDR2 YYNGEE.